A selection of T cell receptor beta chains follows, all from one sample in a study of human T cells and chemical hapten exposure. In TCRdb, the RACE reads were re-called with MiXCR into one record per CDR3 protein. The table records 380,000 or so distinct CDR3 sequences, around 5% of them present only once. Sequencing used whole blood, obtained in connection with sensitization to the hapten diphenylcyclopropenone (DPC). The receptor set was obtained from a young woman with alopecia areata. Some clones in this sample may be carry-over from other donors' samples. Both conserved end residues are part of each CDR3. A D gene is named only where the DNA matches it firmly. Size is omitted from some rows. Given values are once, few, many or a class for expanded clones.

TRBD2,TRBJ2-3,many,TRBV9,CASSNREGAATDTQYF,TGTGCCAGCAGCAATAGGGAGGGTGCCGCCACAGATACGCAGTATTTT
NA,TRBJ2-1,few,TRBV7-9,CASSSRGGGSSYNEQFF,TGTGCCAGCAGCTCCAGGGGGGGGGGCTCCTCCTACAATGAGCAGTTCTTC
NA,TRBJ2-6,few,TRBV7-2,CASEVAGANVLTF,TGTGCCAGCGAGGTTGCTGGGGCCAACGTCCTGACTTTC
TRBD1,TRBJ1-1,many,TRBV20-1,CSAPGQSPSNTEAFF,TGCAGTGCTCCGGGACAGTCCCCCTCGAACACTGAAGCTTTCTTT
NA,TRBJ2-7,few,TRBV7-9,CASSLDTPPRNF,TGTGCCAGCAGCCTTGACACCCCTCCCAGGAACTTC
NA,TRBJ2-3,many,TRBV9,CASSVDQSVGTDTQYF,TGTGCCAGCAGCGTAGACCAGTCCGTCGGCACAGATACGCAGTATTTT
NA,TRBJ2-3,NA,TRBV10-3,CAISRGDVTDTQYF,TGTGCCATCAGCCGCGGGGATGTAACAGATACGCAGTATTTT
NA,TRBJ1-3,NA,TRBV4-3,CASSHSGQTPGNTIYF,TGCGCCAGCAGCCACTCAGGACAGACCCCTGGAAACACCATATATTTT
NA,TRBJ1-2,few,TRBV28,CASRPPLRSYGYTF,TGTGCCAGCAGGCCCCCCCTAAGGAGCTATGGCTACACCTTC
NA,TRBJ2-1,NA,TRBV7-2,CASSVTSSPYNEQFF,TGTGCCAGCAGCGTTACTAGCTCACCCTACAATGAGCAGTTCTTC
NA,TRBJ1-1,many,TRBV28,CASSPLVTGLNTEAFF,TGTGCCAGCAGTCCCCTAGTAACAGGTCTGAACACTGAAGCTTTCTTT
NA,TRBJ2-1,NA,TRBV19,CASSLPEGWSSYNEQFF,TGTGCCAGTAGTTTACCCGAGGGGTGGAGCTCCTACAATGAGCAGTTCTTC
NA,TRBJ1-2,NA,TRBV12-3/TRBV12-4,CASSFGQEAGYTF,TGTGCCAGCAGTTTCGGGCAGGAGGCTGGCTACACCTTC
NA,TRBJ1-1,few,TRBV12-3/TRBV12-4,CASSLVLTTEAFF,TGTGCCAGCAGTTTAGTTCTTACCACTGAAGCTTTCTTT
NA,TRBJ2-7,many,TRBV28,CASSLDGVGYF,TGTGCCAGCAGTTTGGACGGGGTCGGGTACTTC
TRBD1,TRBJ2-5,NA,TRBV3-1,CASSTGQAPETQYF,TGTGCCAGCAGCACAGGACAGGCCCCGGAGACCCAGTACTTC
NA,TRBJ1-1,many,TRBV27,CASSLKRASTEAFF,TGTGCCAGCAGTTTAAAAAGGGCGAGCACTGAAGCTTTCTTT
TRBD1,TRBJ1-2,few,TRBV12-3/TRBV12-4,CASRGTDRGNGGYTF,TGTGCCAGCAGGGGGACGGACAGGGGGAATGGTGGCTACACCTTC
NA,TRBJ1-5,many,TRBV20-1,CSARELSGDQPQHF,TGCAGTGCTAGAGAATTGTCCGGGGATCAGCCCCAGCATTTT
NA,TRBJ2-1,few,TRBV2,CATRGAITSNEQFF,TGTGCCACCAGGGGGGCAATTACTAGTAATGAGCAGTTCTTC